These T cell receptor beta chains were read from a single sample in a study of OX40 agonist ivuxolimab in advanced cancers. Sequencing was performed with immunoSEQ multiplex PCR; in TCRdb, only in-frame clones are kept and a portion is missing. The sample gives approximately 66,000 clones, 80% to 90% of which show up once; 0.65% to 0.9% is in the top ten. The sample was CD4+ or CD8+ T cells sorted from blood, taken in a trial of the OX40 agonist ivuxolimab. All receptors derive from an adult with an advanced solid tumor such as melanoma, head and neck, liver or kidney cancer. Each CDR3 is given with its conserved first and last residue. Each record gives: CDR3 protein, CDR3 DNA, D gene, V gene, clone size, J gene. The D gene is left open where the match is weak. Clone size appears in some rows only: once, few, many, or a class for an expanded clone.

cdr3_aa: CASSFGQTDNEQFF; cdr3_nt: TGCGCCAGCAGCTTCGGACAGACGGACAATGAGCAGTTCTTC; d_call: NA; v_call: TRBV5-1; clone_size: NA; j_call: TRBJ2-1
cdr3_aa: CASSTTVYSNQPQHF; cdr3_nt: TGTGCCAGCAGCACGACAGTTTATAGCAATCAGCCCCAGCATTTT; d_call: NA; v_call: TRBV7-2; clone_size: NA; j_call: TRBJ1-5
cdr3_aa: CASRHGTSGRNEQFF; cdr3_nt: TGTGCCAGCAGACACGGGACTAGCGGGAGGAATGAGCAGTTCTTC; d_call: TRBD2; v_call: TRBV6-5; clone_size: NA; j_call: TRBJ2-1
cdr3_aa: CASSLDLRGTGHVKYF; cdr3_nt: TGTGCCAGCAGCTTAGATCTCAGGGGGACAGGGCACGTGAAGTACTTC; d_call: TRBD1; v_call: TRBV11-2; clone_size: NA; j_call: TRBJ2-7
cdr3_aa: CASSISPGAVDFATNEKLFF; cdr3_nt: TGTGCCAGCAGCATCTCGCCCGGGGCCGTCGACTTTGCAACTAATGAAAAACTGTTTTTT; d_call: NA; v_call: TRBV21-1; clone_size: NA; j_call: TRBJ1-4
cdr3_aa: CSAGGRTYEQYF; cdr3_nt: TGCAGCGCCGGGGGCAGAACCTACGAGCAGTACTTC; d_call: NA; v_call: TRBV29-1; clone_size: NA; j_call: TRBJ2-7
cdr3_aa: CASKRTGWATEAFF; cdr3_nt: TGTGCCAGCAAGAGGACAGGTTGGGCAACTGAAGCTTTCTTT; d_call: TRBD1; v_call: TRBV7-2; clone_size: NA; j_call: TRBJ1-1
cdr3_aa: CASSLGLAGADTQYF; cdr3_nt: TGTGCCAGCAGCTTAGGTCTAGCGGGGGCAGATACGCAGTATTTT; d_call: TRBD2; v_call: TRBV7-2; clone_size: NA; j_call: TRBJ2-3
cdr3_aa: CASSPPGLQTGELFF; cdr3_nt: TGTGCCAGCAGTCCACCGGGACTGCAAACCGGGGAGCTGTTTTTT; d_call: NA; v_call: TRBV27; clone_size: NA; j_call: TRBJ2-2
cdr3_aa: CASSLGRGQETQYF; cdr3_nt: TGTGCCAGCTCGTTGGGGCGGGGACAAGAGACCCAGTACTTC; d_call: NA; v_call: TRBV6-6; clone_size: NA; j_call: TRBJ2-5
cdr3_aa: CASSSRDAYNEQFF; cdr3_nt: TGCGCCAGCAGCTCCCGGGACGCCTACAATGAGCAGTTCTTC; d_call: NA; v_call: TRBV5-1; clone_size: NA; j_call: TRBJ2-1
cdr3_aa: CASSPAGVLSYNEQFF; cdr3_nt: TGTGCCAGTAGTCCCGCGGGTGTTCTCTCCTACAATGAGCAGTTCTTC; d_call: NA; v_call: TRBV19; clone_size: NA; j_call: TRBJ2-1
cdr3_aa: CASSIRSRSTGELFF; cdr3_nt: TGTGCCAGTAGTATTAGGAGCCGCTCCACCGGGGAGCTGTTTTTT; d_call: NA; v_call: TRBV19; clone_size: NA; j_call: TRBJ2-2
cdr3_aa: CASSLYPSGYYEQYF; cdr3_nt: TGTGCCAGCAGCTTGTATCCTAGCGGGTACTACGAGCAGTACTTC; d_call: TRBD2; v_call: TRBV5-6; clone_size: once; j_call: TRBJ2-7
cdr3_aa: CASSSGQDYTGELFF; cdr3_nt: TGCGCCAGCAGTTCTGGACAGGACTACACCGGGGAGCTGTTTTTT; d_call: TRBD1; v_call: TRBV10-2; clone_size: NA; j_call: TRBJ2-2
cdr3_aa: CASSVGFSGQGAMDEQFF; cdr3_nt: TGTGCCAGCAGCGTAGGTTTCTCCGGACAGGGGGCGATGGATGAGCAGTTCTTC; d_call: TRBD1; v_call: TRBV9; clone_size: NA; j_call: TRBJ2-1
cdr3_aa: CASSPQASNYGYTF; cdr3_nt: TGTGCCAGTAGCCCACAGGCTTCCAACTATGGCTACACCTTC; d_call: NA; v_call: TRBV19; clone_size: NA; j_call: TRBJ1-2
cdr3_aa: CASSQGVAGLTDTQYF; cdr3_nt: TGTGCCAGCAGCCAGGGGGTAGCGGGACTCACAGATACGCAGTATTTT; d_call: NA; v_call: TRBV5-4; clone_size: NA; j_call: TRBJ2-3
cdr3_aa: CASSHWGDRDQPQHF; cdr3_nt: TGTGCCAGCAGCCACTGGGGGGACAGGGATCAGCCCCAGCATTTT; d_call: TRBD1; v_call: TRBV16; clone_size: few; j_call: TRBJ1-5
cdr3_aa: CATSLGLAGGLEQFF; cdr3_nt: TGTGCCACCAGCTTGGGACTAGCGGGGGGTCTCGAGCAGTTCTTC; d_call: TRBD2; v_call: TRBV6-6; clone_size: few; j_call: TRBJ2-1
cdr3_aa: CASSRTPRGQGYTF; cdr3_nt: TGCGCCAGCAGTCGTACCCCCAGGGGCCAGGGCTACACCTTC; d_call: NA; v_call: TRBV23-1; clone_size: once; j_call: TRBJ1-2
cdr3_aa: CSVRQAGNTIYF; cdr3_nt: TGCAGCGTTAGACAGGCTGGAAACACCATATATTTT; d_call: NA; v_call: TRBV29-1; clone_size: NA; j_call: TRBJ1-3
cdr3_aa: CASSSGHGAEAFF; cdr3_nt: TGTGCCAGCTCATCCGGACACGGCGCTGAAGCTTTCTTT; d_call: NA; v_call: TRBV18; clone_size: NA; j_call: TRBJ1-1
cdr3_aa: CASSVGQGEKLFF; cdr3_nt: TGTGCCAGCAGCGTAGGGCAGGGTGAAAAACTGTTTTTT; d_call: NA; v_call: TRBV9; clone_size: NA; j_call: TRBJ1-4
cdr3_aa: CASSPEVGQGYGYTF; cdr3_nt: TGCGCCAGCAGCCCCGAGGTGGGACAGGGTTATGGCTACACCTTC; d_call: TRBD1; v_call: TRBV4-1; clone_size: NA; j_call: TRBJ1-2
cdr3_aa: CASSLEPGLATGEQFF; cdr3_nt: TGCGCCAGCAGCCTCGAACCGGGACTAGCGACGGGTGAGCAGTTCTTC; d_call: TRBD2; v_call: TRBV4-3; clone_size: NA; j_call: TRBJ2-1
cdr3_aa: CAWSVRGANEKLFF; cdr3_nt: TGTGCCTGGAGTGTTCGAGGGGCTAATGAAAAACTGTTTTTT; d_call: NA; v_call: TRBV30; clone_size: once; j_call: TRBJ1-4
cdr3_aa: CASSSGGYGYTF; cdr3_nt: TGTGCCAGCAGCTCAGGCGGATATGGCTACACCTTC; d_call: NA; v_call: TRBV7-9; clone_size: once; j_call: TRBJ1-2
cdr3_aa: CASSPDTYYGYTF; cdr3_nt: TGTGCCAGCAGCCCAGACACATACTATGGCTACACCTTC; d_call: NA; v_call: TRBV14; clone_size: NA; j_call: TRBJ1-2
cdr3_aa: CASSHRQGGYGYTF; cdr3_nt: TGTGCCAGCTCACACCGACAGGGCGGGTATGGCTACACCTTC; d_call: TRBD1; v_call: TRBV18; clone_size: NA; j_call: TRBJ1-2
cdr3_aa: CASSLDPSGGTEQFF; cdr3_nt: TGTGCCAGCAGCTTAGACCCTAGCGGGGGTACTGAGCAGTTCTTC; d_call: TRBD2; v_call: TRBV7-2; clone_size: NA; j_call: TRBJ2-1
cdr3_aa: CSVPAVALYNEQFF; cdr3_nt: TGCAGCGTCCCGGCGGTAGCCCTCTACAATGAGCAGTTCTTC; d_call: NA; v_call: TRBV29-1; clone_size: NA; j_call: TRBJ2-1
cdr3_aa: CASSQDTYEQYF; cdr3_nt: TGTGCCAGCAGCCAGGACACCTACGAGCAGTACTTC; d_call: NA; v_call: TRBV5-4; clone_size: NA; j_call: TRBJ2-7
cdr3_aa: CASSLPPQGWVILGFEQYF; cdr3_nt: TGTGCCAGCAGCCTCCCCCCCCAGGGGTGGGTAATTCTTGGTTTCGAGCAGTACTTC; d_call: NA; v_call: TRBV7-4; clone_size: NA; j_call: TRBJ2-7
cdr3_aa: CASSEASETSAFF; cdr3_nt: TGTGCCAGCAGTGAAGCTTCGGAGACATCAGCTTTCTTT; d_call: NA; v_call: TRBV6-1; clone_size: NA; j_call: TRBJ1-1
cdr3_aa: CASSLGGSRNNSPLHF; cdr3_nt: TGTGCCAGCAGTCTAGGGGGGTCGCGTAATAATTCACCCCTCCACTTT; d_call: NA; v_call: TRBV27; clone_size: NA; j_call: TRBJ1-6
cdr3_aa: CASSQDIGQGNTEAFF; cdr3_nt: TGCGCCAGCAGCCAAGATATCGGACAGGGCAACACTGAAGCTTTCTTT; d_call: TRBD1; v_call: TRBV4-3; clone_size: NA; j_call: TRBJ1-1
cdr3_aa: CASRPLPLGETQYF; cdr3_nt: TGTGCCAGCAGACCCCTACCCTTAGGGGAGACCCAGTACTTC; d_call: NA; v_call: TRBV6-6; clone_size: NA; j_call: TRBJ2-5
cdr3_aa: CASNVGGSGNTIYF; cdr3_nt: TGTGCCAGCAATGTTGGGGGGAGCGGAAACACCATATATTTT; d_call: NA; v_call: TRBV6-6; clone_size: NA; j_call: TRBJ1-3
cdr3_aa: CASSVGLGGYTF; cdr3_nt: TGTGCCAGCAGCGTAGGTCTGGGGGGCTACACCTTC; d_call: NA; v_call: TRBV9; clone_size: NA; j_call: TRBJ1-2
cdr3_aa: CASSPGQGVNYGYTF; cdr3_nt: TGTGCCAGCAGCCCCGGACAGGGGGTTAACTATGGCTACACCTTC; d_call: TRBD1; v_call: TRBV7-2; clone_size: once; j_call: TRBJ1-2
cdr3_aa: CASSRENRGTEAFF; cdr3_nt: TGCGCCAGCAGCCGGGAGAACAGGGGAACTGAAGCTTTCTTT; d_call: TRBD1; v_call: TRBV5-1; clone_size: few; j_call: TRBJ1-1
cdr3_aa: CASSRPGSGASDAQYF; cdr3_nt: TGTGCCAGCAGCAGACCGGGTAGCGGGGCCTCAGATGCGCAGTATTTT; d_call: TRBD2; v_call: TRBV5-4; clone_size: once; j_call: TRBJ2-3
cdr3_aa: CASSRLGGFQPQHF; cdr3_nt: TGTGCCAGCAGCCGTTTAGGAGGCTTTCAGCCCCAGCATTTT; d_call: NA; v_call: TRBV7-3; clone_size: NA; j_call: TRBJ1-5
cdr3_aa: CASRPNRGNTGELFF; cdr3_nt: TGTGCCAGCAGGCCTAACAGGGGAAATACCGGGGAGCTGTTTTTT; d_call: TRBD1; v_call: TRBV7-2; clone_size: NA; j_call: TRBJ2-2
cdr3_aa: CASSFRPPNTGELFF; cdr3_nt: TGTGCCAGCAGCTTCCGCCCTCCGAACACCGGGGAGCTGTTTTTT; d_call: NA; v_call: TRBV7-2; clone_size: NA; j_call: TRBJ2-2
cdr3_aa: CASSLGTGRPNGLFF; cdr3_nt: TGTGCCAGCAGCTTAGGGACAGGGCGCCCAAACGGGCTGTTTTTT; d_call: TRBD1; v_call: TRBV7-6; clone_size: NA; j_call: TRBJ2-2
cdr3_aa: CASSSTGGGGYTF; cdr3_nt: TGTGCCAGCAGTTCGACAGGGGGCGGGGGCTACACCTTC; d_call: TRBD1; v_call: TRBV2; clone_size: NA; j_call: TRBJ1-2
cdr3_aa: CASSPAAGEKLFF; cdr3_nt: TGCGCCAGCAGCCCCGCGGCGGGCGAGAAACTGTTTTTT; d_call: NA; v_call: TRBV5-1; clone_size: few; j_call: TRBJ1-4
cdr3_aa: CASSPASAAKNIQYF; cdr3_nt: TGTGCCAGCAGCCCCGCTAGTGCGGCCAAAAACATTCAGTACTTC; d_call: NA; v_call: TRBV7-2; clone_size: NA; j_call: TRBJ2-4
cdr3_aa: CASSSSGAYQETQYF; cdr3_nt: TGTGCCAGCAGCTCCTCCGGAGCGTACCAAGAGACCCAGTACTTC; d_call: NA; v_call: TRBV7-9; clone_size: NA; j_call: TRBJ2-5
cdr3_aa: CASSLYGTDTQYF; cdr3_nt: TGTGCCAGCAGTTTATACGGCACAGATACGCAGTATTTT; d_call: NA; v_call: TRBV27; clone_size: NA; j_call: TRBJ2-3
cdr3_aa: CAGRGFTDTQYF; cdr3_nt: TGTGCGGGCAGAGGCTTCACAGATACGCAGTATTTT; d_call: NA; v_call: TRBV2; clone_size: few; j_call: TRBJ2-3
cdr3_aa: CAWSVGRGGYTF; cdr3_nt: TGTGCCTGGAGTGTAGGCAGGGGTGGCTACACCTTC; d_call: NA; v_call: TRBV30; clone_size: NA; j_call: TRBJ1-2